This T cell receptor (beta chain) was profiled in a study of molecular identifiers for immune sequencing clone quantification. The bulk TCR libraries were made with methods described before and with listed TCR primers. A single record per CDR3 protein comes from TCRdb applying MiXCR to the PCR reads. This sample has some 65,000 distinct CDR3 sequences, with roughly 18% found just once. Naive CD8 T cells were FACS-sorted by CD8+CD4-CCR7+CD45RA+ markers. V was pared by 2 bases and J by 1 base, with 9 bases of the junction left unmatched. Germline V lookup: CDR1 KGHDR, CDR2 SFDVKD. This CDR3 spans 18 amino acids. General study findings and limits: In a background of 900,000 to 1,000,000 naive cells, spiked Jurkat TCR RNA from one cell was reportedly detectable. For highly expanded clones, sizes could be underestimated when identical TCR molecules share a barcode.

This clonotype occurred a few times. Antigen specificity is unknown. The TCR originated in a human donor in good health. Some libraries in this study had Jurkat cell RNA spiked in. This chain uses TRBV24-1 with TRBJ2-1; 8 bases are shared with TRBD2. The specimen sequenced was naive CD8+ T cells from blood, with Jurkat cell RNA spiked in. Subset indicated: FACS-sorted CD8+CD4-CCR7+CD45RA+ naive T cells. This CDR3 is CATSDSGAGGLSYNEQFF. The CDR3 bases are TGTGCCACCAGTGATTCTGGGGCGGGAGGTCTTTCCTACAATGAGCAGTTCTTC.